Shown below are 23 T cell receptor beta chains from a single sample sequenced in a study of control samples from healthy donors and cancer patients. The assay was immunoSEQ multiplex PCR, and TCRdb's table has in-frame clones only and misses some. The data show more than 65,000 clones, about 87% seen once. Sample: PBMCs. These receptors were obtained from a woman in her sixties or seventies with head and neck cancer.

The gene calls are TRBV7-9 and TRBJ1-1; D possibly corresponds to TRBD1 (5 bases). V shed 8 bases and J shed 0 bases, with 10 bases lying between them. CDR1 and CDR2 (germline): SEHNR, FQNEAQ (reference sequence). There are 13 residues in the CDR3. CDR3 sequence reads: CASGANMNTEAFF. The DNA of the CDR3 is TGTGCCAGCGGGGCAAACATGAACACTGAAGCTTTCTTT.

V gene TRBV4-1 combines with J gene TRBJ1-1; D is ambiguous. The CDR3 has 14 amino acids. Germline V gives CDR1 MGHRA, CDR2 YSYEKL. The V end was cut by 0 bases, the J end by 0 bases, with 5 bases between. The CDR3 DNA is TGCGCCAGCAGCCAAGAACCGTTGAACACTGAAGCTTTCTTT. This translates into CASSQEPLNTEAFF.

The genes are TRBV4-1 and TRBJ2-2, with TRBD2 matching over 11 bases. V trimming: 6 bases; J trimming: 6 bases; junction bases outside the gene matches: 15. The V gene's germline CDR1 is MGHRA and CDR2 YSYEKL. This CDR3 spans 18 amino acids. Here the CDR3 reads CASSSGFLRLAGPGELFF. CDR3 in DNA: TGCGCCAGCAGTTCAGGGTTCCTCAGACTAGCGGGACCCGGGGAGCTGTTTTTT.

The CDR3 coding sequence is TGTGCCAGCAGCTCCCCCGCAGCGCCAAGCTCCTACGAGCAGTACTTC. Encoded protein: CASSSPAAPSSYEQYF. The rearrangement links TRBV7-9 to TRBJ2-7; D ambiguous. The germline V gene has CDR1 SEHNR and CDR2 FQNEAQ (reference sequence). The CDR3 consists of 16 residues. Trimming removed 4 bases from V and 0 bases from J, with 16 bases in between. Full variable domain (missing parts from reference TRBV7-9 and TRBJ2-7): DTGVSQNPRHKITKRGQNVTFRCDPISEHNRLYWYRQTLGQGPEFLTYFQNEAQLEKSRLLSDRFSAERPKGSFSTLEIQRTEQGDSAMYLCASSSPAAPSSYEQYFGPGTRLTVT.

CDR3 protein: CATRSGDTQYF. CDR3 DNA: TGTGCCACCAGGAGTGGCGATACGCAGTATTTT. The chain links TRBV19 to TRBJ2-3, with D hard to call. V dropped 10 bases and J dropped 6 bases, with 11 bases sitting between them. The CDR3 loop spans 11 amino acids. Germline V gives CDR1 LNHDA, CDR2 SQIVND (reference sequence).

The chain joins TRBV6-5 to TRBJ2-7; 9 bases match TRBD1. CDR3 length: 14 amino acids. The J segment lost 4 bases and the V segment lost 6 bases, leaving 7 bases of the junction unmatched. From germline, CDR1 is MNHEY and CDR2 SVGAGI. CDR3 nucleotides: TGTGCCAGCAGCGCTACAGGGGGCACGTACGAGCAGTACTTC. It codes for CASSATGGTYEQYF.

The CDR3 is CASSQLSGPSLSTDTQYF. As DNA, the CDR3 is TGTGCCAGTAGCCAACTGAGCGGACCGAGCCTAAGCACAGATACGCAGTATTTT. The chain carries TRBV19 and TRBJ2-3; the D gene is possibly TRBD2 (5 bases). This CDR3 is 18 amino acids long. Germline CDR1 and CDR2: LNHDA and SQIVND (reference sequence). Trimming took off 6 bases at V and 0 bases at J, with 22 bases between the two ends.

The chain is built from TRBV19 and TRBJ2-3, with 8 bases fitting TRBD2. The CDR3 extends over 15 amino acids. Germline V gene sequence: CDR1 LNHDA, CDR2 SQIVND (reference sequence). Trimming took 2 bases from V and 4 from J; bases not matched to a gene: 5. This chain's CDR3 is CASSIPGRGSDTQYF. The CDR3 nucleotides are TGTGCCAGTAGTATACCCGGGAGGGGGTCAGATACGCAGTATTTT.

The J gene is TRBJ2-1, the V gene TRBV7-3; 11 nucleotides match TRBD1. CDR3 length equals 15 residues. V was clipped by 4 bases and J by 6 bases; unmatched bases: 5. Germline-derived CDR1 and CDR2 are SGHTA and FQGTGA. The CDR3 DNA sequence: TGTGCCAGCAGCTGGTTGGGACAGGGGGGCAATGAGCAGTTCTTC. It encodes CASSWLGQGGNEQFF.

V is TRBV6-5 and J is TRBJ1-6, with 7 positions matching TRBD1. Germline V lookup: CDR1 MNHEY, CDR2 SVGAGI. Losses at the gene ends were 7 bases for V and 6 bases for J; bases not matched to a gene: 9. The CDR3 runs 15 residues. CDR3 in amino acids: CASTLHRDSNSPLHF. DNA for the CDR3: TGTGCCAGCACCCTACACCGGGACAGTAATTCACCCCTCCACTTT.

This chain links TRBV14 with TRBJ2-1; D is possibly TRBD2 (5 bases). V lost 8 bases, J lost 10 bases, and 21 bases lay in between. Per the germline V gene, CDR1 is SGHDN and CDR2 is FVKESK. The CDR3 contains 14 residues. CDR3 residues: CASSTRPISGEQFF. CDR3 nucleotides: TGTGCCAGCTCGACCCGACCCATCTCGGGGGAGCAGTTCTTC.

The J gene is TRBJ1-1, the V gene TRBV30; 9 bases align to TRBD1. Per germline, CDR1 GTSNPN and CDR2 SVGIG (reference sequence). The trim removed 2 bases at V and 4 bases at J, leaving 11 bases unmatched. The CDR3 has 16 residues. The chain's CDR3 is CAWSHSQQGQGTEAFF. As DNA, the CDR3 is TGTGCCTGGAGTCATTCTCAACAGGGACAGGGCACTGAAGCTTTCTTT.

As to this clone: The junction departs from the called germline gene at one end, perhaps through a read error. The chain couples TRBV7-7 to TRBJ2-2; D not resolved. The CDR3 has 13 amino acids. The germline V gene has CDR1 SSHAT and CDR2 FNYEAQ (reference sequence). The chain's CDR3 is CASSLDLTGELFF. The CDR3 nucleotides read TGTGCTAGCAGCTTAGATCTGACCGGGGAGCTGTTTTTT.

The chain links TRBV5-4 to TRBJ1-1; D is unresolved. V gave up 0 bases and J gave up 0 bases, with 9 bases separating them. Germline loops: CDR1 SGHNT, CDR2 YYREEE (reference sequence). This CDR3 region has 15 residues. CDR3 in amino acids: CASSLGGQVNTEAFF. The CDR3 nucleotides are TGTGCCAGCAGCTTGGGCGGGCAAGTGAACACTGAAGCTTTCTTT.

The gene calls are TRBV24-1 and TRBJ2-1; TRBD1 agrees at 9 bases. CDR3 length equals 17 residues. V gave up 4 bases and J gave up 7 bases; unmatched junction bases: 13. Germline V gene sequence: CDR1 KGHDR, CDR2 SFDVKD. Written as DNA, the CDR3 is TGTGCCACCAGTGACCTCAGCCCGGGACAGGGTTGGAATGAGCAGTTCTTC. Its translation: CATSDLSPGQGWNEQFF.

J is TRBJ2-3 and V is TRBV5-4; 8 nucleotides match TRBD1. The CDR3 length is 14 residues. The germline V gene has CDR1 SGHNT and CDR2 YYREEE (reference sequence). V was pared by 4 bases and J by 5 bases, with 6 bases of the junction left unmatched. CDR3 loop: CASSTEDRVDTQYF. The CDR3 bases are TGTGCCAGCAGCACCGAGGACAGGGTAGATACGCAGTATTTT.

The table lists this clone with a count of one. The V gene is TRBV11-2, the J gene TRBJ1-4, with D maybe TRBD1 (6 bases). V was clipped by 5 bases and J by 5 bases, with 15 bases between them. Germline assignment: CDR1 SGHAT and CDR2 FQNNGV. The CDR3 totals 15 residues. CDR3 protein: CASSPNTGYNEKLFF. CDR3 sequence (DNA): TGTGCCAGCAGCCCGAACACAGGGTACAATGAAAAACTGTTTTTT.

This clone was recorded once. The chain is built from TRBV19 and TRBJ2-7; 10 bases map to TRBD2. J lost 5 bases, V lost 3 bases, and 1 base had no gene match. The CDR3 has 13 amino acids. Germline-derived CDR1 and CDR2 are LNHDA and SQIVND (reference sequence). CDR3 nucleotides: TGTGCCAGTAGTATGCTAGCGGGAGACGAGCAGTACTTC. It encodes CASSMLAGDEQYF.

The chain recombines TRBV7-9 with TRBJ1-2; D is unresolved. CDR3 length: 13 amino acids. The V end lost 6 bases, the J end lost 8 bases, and 16 bases lay between the germline ends. Germline V CDR1 and CDR2: SEHNR, FQNEAQ (reference sequence). The chain's CDR3 is CASSGWGTKGYTF. The DNA for the CDR3 is TGTGCCAGCAGTGGATGGGGTACTAAGGGCTACACCTTC.

The chain combines TRBV6-6 with TRBJ2-7; 7 bases fit TRBD1. CDR3 size: 13 residues. Germline V gene data show CDR1 as MNHNY and CDR2 as SVGAGI (reference sequence). The J segment lost 6 bases and the V segment lost 8 bases, leaving 10 bases of the junction unmatched. The CDR3 nucleotides are TGTGCCAGCCGGGACAGTCGCGCCCTCGAGCAGTACTTC. Protein sequence: CASRDSRALEQYF.

This chain uses TRBV9 with TRBJ2-7, with a weak D call TRBD2 (6 bases). Germline V gene sequence: CDR1 SGDLS, CDR2 YYNGEE. V lost 0 bases and J 5 bases, leaving 15 bases between the germline ends. The CDR3 has 15 amino acids. The CDR3 DNA is TGTGCCAGCAGCGTAGGAGGAACTAGCCCTCACGAGCAGTACTTC. Its translation is CASSVGGTSPHEQYF.

The chain uses TRBV6-6 and TRBJ2-3; D may match TRBD1 or TRBD2 (5 bases each). Trimming shortened V by 8 bases and J by 0 bases, and 9 bases separated the two germline ends. CDR1 is MNHNY, CDR2 SVGAGI, per germline (reference sequence). This CDR3 spans 13 amino acids. The CDR3 region is CASDGTSTDTQYF. CDR3 DNA: TGTGCCAGCGACGGGACCAGCACAGATACGCAGTATTTT.

The CDR3 reads CASSDSNQPQHF. The CDR3 DNA reads as TGCGCCAGCTCTGATAGCAATCAGCCCCAGCATTTT. The rearrangement links TRBV10-1 to TRBJ1-5; D is unresolved. The CDR3 loop spans 12 amino acids. In germline, CDR1 is WNHNN, CDR2 SYGVQD (reference sequence). Trimming pared 8 bases from V and 0 bases from J, leaving 5 bases between.